These 8 T cell receptor beta chains originate from one sample sequenced in a study of T cell changes during pregnancy in multiple sclerosis. Sequencing was performed with immunoSEQ multiplex PCR; in TCRdb, only in-frame clones are kept and a portion is missing. The sample has about 45,000 clones; 70% to 90% are singletons. The sequenced sample was peripheral blood, obtained in the first trimester of pregnancy. The receptors come from a female donor with multiple sclerosis, enrolled in a pregnancy study.

Only one count was recorded for this clone. The chain combines TRBV18 with TRBJ1-1, with TRBD1 matching 7 bases. The CDR3 has 16 amino acids. Germline CDR1 and CDR2: KGHSH and LQKENI. J was trimmed by 4 bases and V by 2 bases; bases with no gene match: 10. CDR3 bases: TGTGCCAGCTCACCAAGGCAGGGGGGAGTGAGCACTGAAGCTTTCTTT. Translating it yields CASSPRQGGVSTEAFF.

The chain couples TRBV7-9 to TRBJ2-5, with a weak D call TRBD1 (5 bases). The CDR3 runs to 15 residues. Germline V gives CDR1 SEHNR, CDR2 FQNEAQ (reference sequence). Trimming stripped 3 bases from V and 5 bases from J, with 16 bases between. The DNA for the CDR3 is TGTGCCAGCAGCTTCCGTCAGGGTCGGTGGGAGACCCAGTACTTC. Translated, it gives CASSFRQGRWETQYF.

This clone was counted ten times or more. The chain links TRBV2 to TRBJ1-1; D unresolved. CDR3 length: 13 residues. V shed 2 bases and J shed 8 bases, with 12 bases lying between them. Germline lookup yields CDR1 SNHLY and CDR2 FYNNEI. CDR3 region: CASSEPFRLEAFF. CDR3 DNA sequence: TGTGCCAGCAGTGAACCCTTCCGCCTAGAAGCTTTCTTT.

This rearrangement joins TRBV9 to TRBJ2-3, with a weak D call TRBD1 (5 bases). Trimming stripped 0 bases from V and 4 bases from J, with 12 bases between. CDR3 length: 15 amino acids. Germline CDR1 is SGDLS and CDR2 is YYNGEE. The CDR3 sequence: CASSVAPRAADTQYF. CDR3 sequence (DNA): TGTGCCAGCAGCGTAGCTCCCAGGGCTGCAGATACGCAGTATTTT.

The chain couples TRBV6-5 to TRBJ2-7; TRBD1 matches at 12 bases. The CDR3 is 14 residues long. J gave up 4 bases and V 5 bases, and 3 bases lay outside the gene matches. CDR1 and CDR2 (germline): MNHEY, SVGAGI. The chain's CDR3 is CASSEGQGAYEQYF. CDR3 DNA: TGTGCCAGCAGTGAGGGACAGGGGGCGTACGAGCAGTACTTC.

V usage is TRBV7-2 and J usage is TRBJ1-6; D unclear. Trimming cost V 1 base and J 7 bases, with 8 bases left between them. Germline V gene sequence: CDR1 SGHTA, CDR2 FQGNSA. This CDR3 has 14 residues. CDR3 DNA sequence: TGTGCCAGCAGCTTAGGTACGGGGAATTCACCCCTCCACTTT. Protein sequence: CASSLGTGNSPLHF.

The V call is TRBV6-1, the J call TRBJ1-4; 9 bases align to TRBD1. Germline V lookup: CDR1 MNHNS, CDR2 SASEGT. There are 15 residues in the CDR3. V gave up 5 bases and J gave up 7 bases; unmatched junction bases: 8. Written as DNA, the CDR3 is TGTGCCAGCAGTCCCCGGACAGGGGAGGGTGAAAAACTGTTTTTT. Amino acids: CASSPRTGEGEKLFF.

The chain combines TRBV9 with TRBJ2-5; TRBD2 agrees at 8 bases. CDR3 length: 15 amino acids. J gave up 5 bases and V 4 bases, and 10 bases lay outside the gene matches. Per the germline V gene, CDR1 is SGDLS and CDR2 is YYNGEE. The CDR3, as DNA: TGTGCCAGCAGCCCGGGGGGGACGCCAGGGGAGACCCAGTACTTC. This codes for CASSPGGTPGETQYF.